This T cell receptor (beta chain) was recorded in a study of cytomegalovirus exposure and HLA in healthy donors. Despite likely unrecorded immune exposures, the donors were nominally healthy at the time of sampling. As for this clone: Its matching antigen is unknown.

PCR was performed using 60 Vbeta and 13 Jbeta primers. Per the study methods: It was a later analysis that counted roughly 80 million unique TCR beta chains, of which about 10 million were shared. The table came from immunoSEQ multiplex PCR; TCRdb's copy has only in-frame clones and leaves some out. V, J and clone size were drawn from that table, and D and trimming were deduced from the DNA. The sample has approximately 89,000 clones; about 75% are singletons. V was trimmed by 0 bases and J by 0 bases, leaving 10 bases between them. The CDR3 covers 15 residues. Germline V lookup: CDR1 SGHNT, CDR2 YYREEE (reference sequence). Study findings and constraints: A previous analysis found most TCR beta V segments productive roughly 87% or roughly 30% of the time.

The TCR was taken from a man aged 25 to 45 in good health and CMV-seropositive. The sample taken for sequencing was PBMCs. The rearrangement uses TRBV5-4 and TRBJ2-7; TRBD1 might be the D (5 bases). CDR3 amino acids: CASSLGSRGSYEQYF. CDR3 bases: TGTGCCAGCAGCTTGGGCAGTAGGGGCTCCTACGAGCAGTACTTC.